The sequence of this T cell receptor (beta chain) was determined in a study of blood T cell repertoires in COVID-19. For the study at large: T cells, B-cell-depleted T cells, or PBMCs supplied cDNA or gDNA.

Per the authors' pipeline: Estimated nucleated cell counts came from reference gene primer amplification. Data came from immunoSEQ multiplex PCR; TCRdb stores just in-frame clones and leaves some out. V, J and clone size reflect that table, while D and trimming were determined from the DNA. This repertoire shows some 270,000 clones, 80% to 85% found once; its top ten account for 3.4%. Comments on this clone: One junction end disagrees with the germline gene, perhaps due to a read error.

Ages ranged from about 18 to 89 years, with residence in under 25 US areas. What was sequenced was PBMCs or T cells enriched from blood (not recorded which). This TCR derives from a man aged 45 to 65 who had recovered from COVID-19.

CDR3 sequence (DNA): TGTGTCAGCAGCCAAGTGGGAGGGACTAGCGGGAACACCGGGGAGCTGTTTTTT. It is translated as CVSSQVGGTSGNTGELFF. This rearrangement joins TRBV3-1 (or the pseudogene TRBV3-2) to TRBJ2-2; TRBD2 aligns across 11 bases. There are 18 residues in the CDR3. CDR1 and CDR2 from the germline V gene are LGHDT and YNNKEL (reference sequence).